The 13 T cell receptor beta chains below all came from one sample that was sequenced in a study of blood T cell repertoires in COVID-19. Method: immunoSEQ multiplex PCR; TCRdb's copy keeps in-frame clones and lacks some. The sample shows about 180,000 clones, 70% to 85% of them seen only once. Sequencing was done on a sample of peripheral blood. Source of these receptors: a human donor in a cohort sampled during active COVID-19.

The chain joins TRBV6-5 to TRBJ1-2; TRBD1 matches at 7 bases. V lost 6 bases, J lost 1 base, and 8 bases stayed unmatched. CDR3 length: 15 amino acids. In germline, CDR1 is MNHEY, CDR2 SVGAGI. CDR3 region: CASRRPGQLNYGYTF. The CDR3 nucleotides are TGTGCCAGCAGAAGACCGGGACAGCTTAACTATGGCTACACCTTC.

This chain links TRBV13 with TRBJ2-4; D might be TRBD1 (6 bases). The ends were cut back, 5 bases at V and 3 bases at J, with 11 bases in the middle. CDR3 length: 14 residues. CDR1 PRHDT and CDR2 FYEKMQ come from the germline V gene (reference sequence). CDR3 DNA sequence: TGTGCCAGCAGCCCGGACAGAAACAAAAACATTCAGTACTTC. This encodes CASSPDRNKNIQYF.

The V call is TRBV10-1, the J call TRBJ2-7; the match to TRBD1 covers 8 bases. CDR1 and CDR2 (germline): WNHNN, SYGVQD (reference sequence). V lost 2 bases and J lost 7; bases outside the gene matches: 7. The CDR3 spans 14 residues. The CDR3 protein is CASSETRDRREQYF. The CDR3 DNA reads TGCGCCAGCAGTGAGACCCGGGACAGGAGGGAGCAGTACTTC.

The chain links TRBV4-1 to TRBJ1-5, with TRBD1 identical over 7 bases. J gave up 4 bases and V 1 base, and 7 bases lay outside the gene matches. The CDR3 runs to 16 residues. The germline CDR1 and CDR2 sequences are MGHRA and YSYEKL. This CDR3 reads CASSQGSTGWNQPQHF. CDR3 nucleotide sequence: TGCGCCAGCAGCCAAGGCTCGACAGGGTGGAATCAGCCCCAGCATTTT.

The rearrangement joins TRBV18 to TRBJ2-1; TRBD1 agrees at 7 bases. CDR1 and CDR2 (germline): KGHSH, LQKENI. The V gene end was trimmed by 0 bases and the J gene end by 4 bases; junction bases not matched to a gene: 6. This CDR3 region has 16 residues. The CDR3 protein is CASSPPGQKLYNEQFF. For the CDR3, the DNA is TGTGCCAGCTCACCACCGGGACAGAAGTTATACAATGAGCAGTTCTTC.

The rearrangement uses TRBV10-3 and TRBJ2-7; D gene unclear. The CDR3 consists of 13 residues. CDR1 and CDR2 (germline): ENHRY, SYGVKD. Trimming took off 2 bases at V and 0 bases at J, with 5 bases between the two ends. CDR3 in amino acids: CAISEVSSYEQYF. Written as DNA, the CDR3 is TGTGCCATCAGTGAGGTGAGCTCCTACGAGCAGTACTTC.

The chain recombines TRBV15 with TRBJ2-3, with 7 bases identical to TRBD1. The CDR3 runs to 15 residues. CDR1 is LNHNV, CDR2 YYDKDF, per germline (reference sequence). Trimming at V came to 5 bases and at J to 3 bases, leaving 8 bases not matched to a gene. The CDR3 nucleotides read TGTGCCACCAGCTACCGGGACAGTTGGACAGATACGCAGTATTTT. Its protein product is CATSYRDSWTDTQYF.

V and J are TRBV2 and TRBJ1-5, with TRBD1 matching over 7 bases. With V trimmed by 3 bases and J by 2 bases, 4 bases remained unmatched. The CDR3 sequence is 15 residues long. Germline V CDR1 and CDR2: SNHLY, FYNNEI. This chain's CDR3 is CASSDDDRGNQPQHF. Here the CDR3 DNA reads TGTGCCAGCAGTGACGACGACAGGGGCAATCAGCCCCAGCATTTT.

This chain connects TRBV30 to TRBJ2-7; 11 bases fit TRBD2. Germline V gene data show CDR1 as GTSNPN and CDR2 as SVGIG (reference sequence). The ends lost 7 bases at V and 2 bases at J; junction bases unmatched: 7. CDR3 size: 14 residues. The CDR3 coding sequence is TGTGCCTCGACCGGGACTAGCGGTCCCTACGAGCAGTACTTC. Its translation: CASTGTSGPYEQYF.

This chain links TRBV7-4 with TRBJ2-7, with D possibly matching TRBD1 (5 bases). The V end lost 1 base, the J end lost 2 bases, and 15 bases lay between the germline ends. Germline CDR1 and CDR2: SGHVT and SQSDAQ. The CDR3 is 16 residues long. The DNA of the CDR3 is TGTGCCAGCAGCTTAGAGGCCCGACAGCGAACCTACGAGCAGTACTTC. Translated, it gives CASSLEARQRTYEQYF.

The chain is built from TRBV15 and TRBJ2-5, with D perhaps TRBD2 (7 bases). CDR1 is LNHNV, CDR2 YYDKDF, per germline (reference sequence). V gave up 0 bases and J gave up 1 base, with 15 bases separating them. This CDR3 spans 17 amino acids. The CDR3 DNA follows: TGTGCCACCAGCAGAGATGGTGCGGGGGCTTTCCAAGAGACCCAGTACTTC. Translating it yields CATSRDGAGAFQETQYF.

The table lists this clone with a few counts. In this CDR3 the conserved last residue, phenylalanine or tryptophan, is missing, so a read error is likely. No DNA is shown, since the ends of the CDR3 on it are uncertain; the CDR3 is the one TCRdb lists. The CDR3 sequence is CATSRGDSQGTGGV. The rearrangement uses TRBV15 and TRBJ1-1; the table calls TRBD1, which could not be checked here. Termini included, the CDR3 measures 14 amino acids. Looked up from germline, CDR1 is LNHNV and CDR2 is YYDKDF (reference sequence).

This chain uses TRBV24-1 with TRBJ2-1, with TRBD2 matching over 8 bases. Per germline, CDR1 KGHDR and CDR2 SFDVKD. V gave up 4 bases and J gave up 5 bases; unmatched junction bases: 9. The CDR3 loop spans 16 amino acids. The CDR3 DNA sequence: TGTGCCACCAGTGACTCTAGGAGCGGGGGAAACAATGAGCAGTTCTTC. As protein: CATSDSRSGGNNEQFF.